These T cell receptor beta chains were read from a single sample in a study of blood T cell repertoires in COVID-19. Data came from immunoSEQ multiplex PCR; TCRdb stores just in-frame clones and leaves some out. The table records 95,000 to 150,000 clones, about 88% of them present only once. Sequencing used peripheral blood. The receptors were gathered from a woman older than 75 with acute or convalescent COVID-19. Both conserved end residues are part of each CDR3. D genes are given only for firm matches. The size entry is marked missing in some rows and otherwise reads once, few, many or a size class.

D gene: TRBD1
J gene: TRBJ1-3
clone size: few
V gene: TRBV19
CDR3 DNA: TGTGCCAGTAGAACCGGGACAGGGAGTCTCGGGGGAGACACCATATATTTT
CDR3 protein: CASRTGTGSLGGDTIYF

D gene: NA
J gene: TRBJ1-5
clone size: NA
V gene: TRBV3-1/TRBV3-2
CDR3 DNA: TGTGCCAGCAGCTTAACAGGGAGGGGACAGCCCCAGCATTTT
CDR3 protein: CASSLTGRGQPQHF

D gene: TRBD1
J gene: TRBJ2-3
clone size: NA
V gene: TRBV19
CDR3 DNA: TGTGCCAGTAGTATCAGGGGGGATACGCAGTATTTT
CDR3 protein: CASSIRGDTQYF

D gene: NA
J gene: TRBJ1-5
clone size: few
V gene: TRBV21-1
CDR3 DNA: TGTGCCAGCAGCAAAACCGGACAGGGGCGCAATCAGCCCCAGCATTTT
CDR3 protein: CASSKTGQGRNQPQHF

D gene: NA
J gene: TRBJ2-1
clone size: NA
V gene: TRBV5-1
CDR3 DNA: TGCGCCGGACAGGATCAAGCGGGCCGCTCCTACAATGAGCAGTTCTTC
CDR3 protein: CAGQDQAGRSYNEQFF

D gene: NA
J gene: TRBJ2-2
clone size: few
V gene: TRBV5-6
CDR3 DNA: TGTGCCAGCAGCTTACCAGGGGCTAACACCGGGGAGCTGTTTTTT
CDR3 protein: CASSLPGANTGELFF

D gene: NA
J gene: TRBJ1-2
clone size: NA
V gene: TRBV28
CDR3 DNA: TGTGCCAGCAGTTCTTCAGGAAACTATGGCTACACCTTC
CDR3 protein: CASSSSGNYGYTF

D gene: NA
J gene: TRBJ1-5
clone size: NA
V gene: TRBV20-1
CDR3 DNA: TGCAGTGCTAGTTCCTTGGCCGTTGATCAGCCCCAGCATTTT
CDR3 protein: CSASSLAVDQPQHF

D gene: NA
J gene: TRBJ2-7
clone size: NA
V gene: TRBV3-1/TRBV3-2
CDR3 DNA: TGTGCCAGCAGCCAAGATCTACCCAACTACGAGCAGTACTTC
CDR3 protein: CASSQDLPNYEQYF

D gene: NA
J gene: TRBJ1-1
clone size: NA
V gene: TRBV5-1
CDR3 DNA: TGCGCCAGCAGCTTGGTTCAGGGGAACACTGAAGCTTTCTTT
CDR3 protein: CASSLVQGNTEAFF

D gene: TRBD1
J gene: TRBJ1-6
clone size: few
V gene: TRBV5-6
CDR3 DNA: TGTGCCAGCAGCTTGGCACATGGACAGGGGTTCGGTTCACCCCTCCACTTT
CDR3 protein: CASSLAHGQGFGSPLHF

D gene: NA
J gene: TRBJ2-5
clone size: NA
V gene: TRBV7-8
CDR3 DNA: TGTGCCAGCAGCTTAGCGCAAGGTGGCAGGGGAGAGACCCAGTACTTC
CDR3 protein: CASSLAQGGRGETQYF

D gene: NA
J gene: TRBJ1-3
clone size: NA
V gene: TRBV28
CDR3 DNA: TGTGCCAGCAAAACTCCTGAATCGGGAAACACCATATATTTT
CDR3 protein: CASKTPESGNTIYF

D gene: NA
J gene: TRBJ1-1
clone size: NA
V gene: TRBV5-6
CDR3 DNA: TGTGCCAGCAGCTTGGGCTCCTTCGGTTTGGGGGATCGGGAGGCTTTCTTT
CDR3 protein: CASSLGSFGLGDREAFF

D gene: NA
J gene: TRBJ2-6
clone size: NA
V gene: TRBV19
CDR3 DNA: TGTGCCAGTGCTCAGGGACTGTCTGGGGCCAACGTCCTGACTTTC
CDR3 protein: CASAQGLSGANVLTF

D gene: TRBD1
J gene: TRBJ2-7
clone size: NA
V gene: TRBV5-7
CDR3 DNA: TGTGCCAGCAGCTTGAACAGGGGGTCCTACGAGCAGTACTTC
CDR3 protein: CASSLNRGSYEQYF

D gene: TRBD1
J gene: TRBJ2-1
clone size: NA
V gene: TRBV24-1
CDR3 DNA: TGTGCCACCGGGACAGGGGGTACCTACAATGAGCAGTTCTTC
CDR3 protein: CATGTGGTYNEQFF

D gene: TRBD1
J gene: TRBJ1-5
clone size: NA
V gene: TRBV7-8
CDR3 DNA: TGTGCCAGCAGCTCTTACAGGGGGCGCGGCAATCAGCCCCAGCATTTT
CDR3 protein: CASSSYRGRGNQPQHF

D gene: TRBD2
J gene: TRBJ2-2
clone size: NA
V gene: TRBV6-1
CDR3 DNA: TGTGCCAGCAGTGAGGCCACTAGCGGGACTCGCACCGGGGAGCTGTTTTTT
CDR3 protein: CASSEATSGTRTGELFF

D gene: NA
J gene: TRBJ1-2
clone size: NA
V gene: TRBV5-5
CDR3 DNA: TGTGCCAGCAGCTTGTTGGGCGCTTATGGCTACACCTTC
CDR3 protein: CASSLLGAYGYTF

D gene: NA
J gene: TRBJ2-7
clone size: few
V gene: TRBV6-5
CDR3 DNA: TGTGCCAGCACCCGACTCGGAGTCCAGTACTTC
CDR3 protein: CASTRLGVQYF

D gene: NA
J gene: TRBJ1-6
clone size: NA
V gene: TRBV5-5
CDR3 DNA: TGTGCCAGCAGCTTTGGTCAGGGACTGAATTCACCCCTCCACTTT
CDR3 protein: CASSFGQGLNSPLHF

D gene: TRBD2
J gene: TRBJ2-5
clone size: NA
V gene: TRBV27
CDR3 DNA: TGTGCCAGCAGTACGACCTGGACTAGCCAAGAGACCCAGTACTTC
CDR3 protein: CASSTTWTSQETQYF

D gene: TRBD1
J gene: TRBJ2-3
clone size: NA
V gene: TRBV5-1
CDR3 DNA: TGCGCCAGCAGCTTGCCGGGACAGGGGGTCACAGATACGCAGTATTTT
CDR3 protein: CASSLPGQGVTDTQYF

D gene: TRBD2
J gene: TRBJ2-2
clone size: NA
V gene: TRBV5-4
CDR3 DNA: TGTGCCAGCAGCTTGTTCTTAGCGGGGGGCGGGAACACCGGGGAGCTGTTTTTT
CDR3 protein: CASSLFLAGGGNTGELFF